The 17 T cell receptor beta chains presented below share a single source sample, sequenced in a study of low-dose radiotherapy and immunotherapy resistance in tumors. Primers targeting TRAV and TRBV primed first-strand cDNA, covering alpha and beta chains. The authors amplified TCRs for 20 to 25 PCR cycles with a constant-region primer and a V-primer adapter. TCRdb recomputed calls from the reads with MiXCR, one row per CDR3 protein. The profile covers 65,000 to 100,000 distinct CDR3 sequences, with roughly 19% appearing a single time and over 2.5% taken by the ten largest. Stated time point: before trial treatment. This sample comprised PBMCs, obtained before treatment. These receptors all stem from a male donor with prostate cancer.

This clonotype was detected many times. V is TRBV3-1 and J is TRBJ1-5, with 9 bases aligning to TRBD1. This CDR3 has 15 residues. V trimming: 1 base; J trimming: 2 bases; junction bases outside the gene matches: 0. Germline assignment: CDR1 LGHDT and CDR2 YNNKEL (reference sequence). In nucleotides, the CDR3 is TGTGCCAGCAGCCAAGGGACAGGGGGCAATCAGCCCCAGCATTTT. This codes for CASSQGTGGNQPQHF.

The chain is built from TRBV27 and TRBJ2-5; 12 bases match TRBD2. The CDR3 runs to 15 residues. V shed 4 bases and J 4 bases; nucleotides not matched to a gene: 4. The germline CDR1 and CDR2 sequences are MNHEY and SMNVEV (reference sequence). CDR3 DNA: TGTGCCAGCAGTTCCCCGACTAGCGGGAGAGAGACCCAGTACTTC. Protein product: CASSSPTSGRETQYF.

The V gene is TRBV28, the J gene TRBJ2-2, with 8 bases fitting TRBD2. CDR1 is MDHEN, CDR2 SYDVKM, per germline. V gave up 5 bases and J gave up 4 bases; unmatched junction bases: 3. CDR3 length equals 14 residues. In DNA, the CDR3 is TGTGCCAGCAGTCGGGGGGGGCTCACCGGGGAGCTGTTTTTT. Translation gives CASSRGGLTGELFF.

This chain uses TRBV4-1 with TRBJ1-5, with D perhaps matching TRBD1 (5 bases). Per the germline V gene, CDR1 is MGHRA and CDR2 is YSYEKL. The CDR3 runs 15 residues. V lost 4 bases and J 4 bases, leaving 14 bases between the germline ends. CDR3 in amino acids: CASSRRDGLNQPQHF. The CDR3 DNA follows: TGCGCCAGCAGCCGACGGGACGGGTTGAATCAGCCCCAGCATTTT.

This clonotype was recorded many times. Written as DNA, the CDR3 is TGCAGCGTGAACCCCGGGACAGGGGAAGAGACCCAGTACTTC. It translates to CSVNPGTGEETQYF. The V gene is TRBV29-1, the J gene TRBJ2-5, with 10 bases matching TRBD1. V shed 6 bases, J shed 3 bases, and the junction held 7 bases outside the gene matches. The CDR3 is 14 residues long. Germline V gene sequence: CDR1 SQVTM, CDR2 ANQGSEA.

Many counts were recorded for this clonotype. The rearrangement links TRBV19 to TRBJ2-7; 10 bases align to TRBD1. The CDR3 is 15 residues long. CDR1 LNHDA and CDR2 SQIVND come from the germline V gene (reference sequence). V shed 3 bases, J shed 4 bases, and the junction held 6 bases outside the gene matches. This CDR3 reads CASSIGTGEKYEQYF. In DNA form, the CDR3 reads TGTGCCAGTAGTATCGGGACAGGGGAGAAATACGAGCAGTACTTC. Together with reference TRBV19 and TRBJ2-7, the CDR3 gives the full variable domain: DGGITQSPKYLFRKEGQNVTLSCEQNLNHDAMYWYRQDPGQGLRLIYYSQIVNDFQKGDIAEGYSVSREKKESFPLTVTSAQKNPTAFYLCASSIGTGEKYEQYFGPGTRLTVT.

V gene TRBV5-8 combines with J gene TRBJ1-2, with 10 bases aligning to TRBD1. V trimming: 4 bases; J trimming: 5 bases; junction bases outside the gene matches: 8. The V gene's germline CDR1 is SGHTS and CDR2 YDEGEE. The CDR3 consists of 15 residues. CDR3 region: CASSARQGARYGYTF. The CDR3 DNA follows: TGTGCCAGCAGCGCCCGACAGGGGGCTCGGTATGGCTACACCTTC.

The sample holds many counts of this clonotype. V and J are TRBV5-4 and TRBJ1-2; no reliable D call. This CDR3 is 13 amino acids long. Trimming shortened V by 4 bases and J by 1 base, and 8 bases separated the two germline ends. CDR1 and CDR2 from the germline V gene are SGHNT and YYREEE (reference sequence). The CDR3 here is CASSPTDNYGYTF. The DNA of the CDR3 is TGTGCCAGCAGCCCTACTGATAACTATGGCTACACCTTC.

This clonotype has at least ten counts. The DNA for the CDR3 is TGCAGTGCCCACCCCCGGACAGGGAAAGCCTACGAGCAGTACTTC. Translating gives CSAHPRTGKAYEQYF. V usage is TRBV20-1 and J usage is TRBJ2-7; the match to TRBD1 covers 8 bases. After removal of 6 bases from V and 2 bases from J, the junction contained 12 bases not matched to a gene. The CDR3 extends over 15 amino acids. Germline loops: CDR1 DFQATT, CDR2 SNEGSKA (reference sequence).

The chain employs TRBV7-2 and TRBJ2-7; 8 positions match TRBD1. The CDR3 length is 13 residues. J gave up 6 bases and V 4 bases, and 5 bases lay outside the gene matches. The V gene's germline CDR1 is SGHTA and CDR2 FQGNSA. This CDR3 is CASSWTGTGEQYF. DNA of the CDR3: TGTGCCAGCAGCTGGACAGGGACGGGCGAGCAGTACTTC.

The rearrangement links TRBV24-1 to TRBJ1-5, with 9 bases that match TRBD1. Germline lookup yields CDR1 KGHDR and CDR2 SFDVKD. This CDR3 contains 16 residues. After removal of 4 bases from V and 0 bases from J, the junction contained 3 bases not matched to a gene. The CDR3 DNA follows: TGTGCCACCAGTGAGTTGGACAGGGGTAGCAATCAGCCCCAGCATTTT. Protein: CATSELDRGSNQPQHF.

The table lists this clonotype with many counts. V and J are TRBV3-1 and TRBJ2-5, with D uncertain. The CDR3 is 14 residues long. Germline lookup yields CDR1 LGHDT and CDR2 YNNKEL (reference sequence). V lost 4 bases, J lost 2 bases, and 11 bases lay in between. The CDR3 here is CASSRRDMQETQYF. In DNA form, the CDR3 reads TGTGCCAGCAGCCGAAGAGACATGCAAGAGACCCAGTACTTC.

The table lists this clonotype with many counts. At one boundary the junction diverges from the germline segment, which might be a read error. The chain links TRBV7-7 to TRBJ2-5; a weak D match, TRBD1 (6 bases). CDR1 and CDR2 from the germline V gene are SSHAT and FNYEAQ (reference sequence). This CDR3 comprises 14 residues. The CDR3 is CASSLATGLETQYF. In DNA, the CDR3 is TGTGCTAGCAGCTTAGCAACAGGGTTGGAGACCCAGTACTTC.

This clonotype came up many times. The J gene is TRBJ2-7, the V gene TRBV14; either TRBD1 or TRBD2 may fit D (5 bases each). The CDR3 loop spans 14 amino acids. Germline V lookup: CDR1 SGHDN, CDR2 FVKESK. V lost 1 base and J lost 2, with 9 bases in between. The CDR3 sequence is CASSQGQGAYEQYF. The CDR3 region has the DNA TGTGCCAGCAGCCAAGGGCAGGGAGCCTACGAGCAGTACTTC.

This clonotype came up many times. V is TRBV5-1 and J is TRBJ2-1, with TRBD1 matching over 7 bases. Germline CDR1 is SGHRS and CDR2 is YFSETQ. The CDR3 is 14 amino acids. Losses at the gene ends were 0 bases for V and 7 bases for J; bases not matched to a gene: 4. Here the CDR3 reads CASSLGQGINEQFF. The CDR3 DNA sequence: TGCGCCAGCAGCTTGGGACAGGGCATAAATGAGCAGTTCTTC.

Ten or more counts support this clonotype. This chain links TRBV10-3 with TRBJ2-7, with 8 bases aligning to TRBD1. Germline CDR1 is ENHRY and CDR2 is SYGVKD. The CDR3 is 15 amino acids. Trimming removed 10 bases from V and 6 bases from J; junction bases left unmatched: 17. The CDR3 is CATLRDGQGASEQYF. As DNA, the CDR3 is TGTGCCACCCTGAGAGATGGACAGGGAGCATCCGAGCAGTACTTC.

This clonotype was seen repeatedly, ten times or more. The rearrangement uses TRBV5-1 and TRBJ2-7; TRBD2 matches at 13 bases. The CDR3 sequence is 15 residues long. Germline values: CDR1 SGHRS, CDR2 YFSETQ. V trimming: 4 bases; J trimming: 4 bases; junction bases outside the gene matches: 5. The CDR3 nucleotides read TGCGCCAGCAGCCTCGGGACTAGCGGGATTTACGAGCAGTACTTC. Residues: CASSLGTSGIYEQYF. The variable domain in full, with the rest retrieved from reference TRBV5-1 and TRBJ2-7, is KAGVTQTPRYLIKTRGQQVTLSCSPISGHRSVSWYQQTPGQGLQFLFEYFSETQRNKGNFPGRFSGRQFSNSRSEMNVSTLELGDSALYLCASSLGTSGIYEQYFGPGTRLTVT.